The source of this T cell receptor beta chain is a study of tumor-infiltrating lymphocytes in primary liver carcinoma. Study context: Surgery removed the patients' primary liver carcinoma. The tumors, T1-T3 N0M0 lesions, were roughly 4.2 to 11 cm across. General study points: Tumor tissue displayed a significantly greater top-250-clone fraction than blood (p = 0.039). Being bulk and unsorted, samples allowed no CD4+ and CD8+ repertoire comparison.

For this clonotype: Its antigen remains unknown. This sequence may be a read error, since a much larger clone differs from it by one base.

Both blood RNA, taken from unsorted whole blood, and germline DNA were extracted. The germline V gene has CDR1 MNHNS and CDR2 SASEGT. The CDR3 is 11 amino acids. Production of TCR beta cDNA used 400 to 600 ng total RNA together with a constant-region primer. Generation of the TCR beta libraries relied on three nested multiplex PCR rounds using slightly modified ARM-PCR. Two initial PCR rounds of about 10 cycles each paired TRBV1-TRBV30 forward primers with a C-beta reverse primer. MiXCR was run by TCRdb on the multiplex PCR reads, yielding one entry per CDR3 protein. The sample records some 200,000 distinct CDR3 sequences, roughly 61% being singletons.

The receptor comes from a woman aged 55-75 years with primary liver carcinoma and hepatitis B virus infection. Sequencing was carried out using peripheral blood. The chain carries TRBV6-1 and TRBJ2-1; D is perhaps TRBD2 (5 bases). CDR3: CTSSGPGLQFF. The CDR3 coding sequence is TGTACCAGCAGTGGCCCGGGATTGCAGTTCTTC.